This T cell receptor (beta chain) was recorded in a study of cytomegalovirus exposure and HLA in healthy donors. Comment on this clone: One end of the junction varies from germline; a read error may be responsible.

Germline CDR1 is SNHLY and CDR2 is FYNNEI. The length of the CDR3 is 16 residues. PCR primers comprised 60 Vbeta and 13 Jbeta primers. Using immunoSEQ multiplex PCR, the repertoire was profiled, and TCRdb retains in-frame clones only, with some absent. The sample includes 140,000 to 150,000 clones, around three quarters of them seen just once. The sequence came from a middle-aged woman in good health and CMV-seropositive. Sequencing was performed on PBMCs. The V and J genes are TRBV2 and TRBJ2-5, with 9 bases matching TRBD1. Here the CDR3 DNA reads TGTGCCAGCAGGGAAGGGGGACAGGGATTCGGAGAGACCCAGTACTTC. Translating gives CASREGGQGFGETQYF.